The clone carrying this TCR beta chain was counted between two and nine times. The antigen remains unidentified. A read error is possible here, since a much larger clone lies one base away. This record comes from a study of blood T cells in healthy people across ages. This CDR3 contains 15 residues. The germline V gene has CDR1 MNHEY and CDR2 SMNVEV (reference sequence). Trimming left V 5 bases short and J 4 bases short, with 17 bases between. It was with a sample-barcoded 5' primer and a J-beta primer mix that a second PCR of about 6 to 12 cycles was run. MiXCR, applied by TCRdb to the 5' RACE reads, yields one record per CDR3 protein. The sample contains approximately 900,000 distinct CDR3 sequences, under 35% of which appear only once. Whole-study results and caveats: Naive CD4+ cell counts and diversity both ran higher in long-lived than in aged donors. What prevented conclusive comparison of naive and antigen-experienced cells was that PBMCs were unsorted.

The sample also formed part of further work on T cells of mothers and their children. That report adds: The donors comprised several children and their three healthy Caucasian mothers. Each mother yielded more than 9 million TCR beta CDR3 reads. Each child yielded millions of reads.

J is TRBJ1-2 and V is TRBV27; no reliable D call. This receptor was identified in a woman aged 40 to 50 in good health. Sequenced input: blood. The CDR3 DNA is TGTGCCAGCAGTGTAAGTAGGGTCGGAGGCTATGGCTACACCTTC. Translated, it gives CASSVSRVGGYGYTF.